This TCR beta chain was recorded in a study of blood T cell repertoires in COVID-19. The CDR3 covers 11 residues. The V and J ends lost 6 bases and 11 bases respectively, with 13 bases between them. Per the germline V gene, CDR1 is LGHNT and CDR2 is FRNRAP. Methods used by the authors: Reference gene primer amplification yielded estimated nucleated cell counts. Here immunoSEQ multiplex PCR was the method, and the copy in TCRdb shows in-frame clones only, minus some. V and J calls and clone size are copied from that table; D and trimming were computed from the DNA. The table records 190,000 or so clones, roughly four fifths of them present only once.

This sequence was found in a man in his forties who had recovered from COVID-19. The sample taken for sequencing was PBMCs or T cells enriched from blood (not recorded which). V usage is TRBV12-5 and J usage is TRBJ1-1; perhaps TRBD1 as D (6 bases). The CDR3 sequence is CASGIGQRAFF. DNA for the CDR3: TGTGCTAGTGGGATCGGACAGCGGGCTTTCTTT.